Listed here is a single TCR beta chain. Its antigen remains undetermined. Base quality data are lacking; no much larger clone is found one base away. Healthy HIV-negative adults with no recently reported acute infections or vaccinations were included as donors. Every donor was a Caucasian adult living in Nashville, Tennessee, USA. CD4+ T cells were enriched by magnetic negative selection; naive cells were then positively selected on CD45RA, and the negative fraction formed the memory subset. After blood collection by leukapheresis, PBMCs were isolated using Ficoll-Histopaque density gradient centrifugation and then cryopreserved in the vapor phase of liquid nitrogen. Analytical flow cytometry was used to check the purity and quantity of every magnetically sorted T cell population. Genomic DNA was isolated from each sorted fraction and quantified by UV absorbance on a Nanodrop 2000c. TCR CDR3 regions were amplified from genomic DNA by multiplex PCR using the deep immunoSEQ assay. Extracted genomic DNA from each cell subset was spread evenly across all wells of several immunoSEQ 96-well plates, with each plate serving as a replicate. Each replicate PCR for sorted subsets received roughly 200 ng genomic DNA, equal to roughly 29,000 T cell genomes. Purified libraries were measured with a Qubit 3.0 fluorometer, size-checked on a Bioanalyzer 2100, and measured again with the KAPA Library Quantification kit. Every immunoSEQ 96-well plate was sequenced on a separate single-read 150-cycle Illumina NextSeq 550 flow cell. For the original study's pipeline: Because only junctional sequences without quality scores were contained in the immunoSEQ output, filtering matching that applied to full-length reads could not be performed. Sequences were annotated with PyIR, a Python wrapper for IgBLAST v1.9, using IMGT germline references to assign V/J genes and CDR3. Reads were filtered out if the reads had weak V/J assignments (E-value above 1e-6), no CDR3, stop codons, out-of-frame junctions, or ambiguous translated residues. V3J clonotypes were defined by identical inferred V gene, J gene, and CDR3 amino acid sequence. To compute the percentage overlap between repertoires, the number of shared unique clonotypes was divided by the size of the smaller repertoire. RTK rarefaction, the Chao1 estimator, and Recon v2.1 estimates of unobserved clonotypes were used to assess repertoire richness. Generation probabilities were computed with OLGA for all TCRbeta clonotypes obtained by the gDNA method from several donors. This immuneACCESS table, as held by TCRdb, lists in-frame sequences with V and J called but not all clones. Of the missing ones, under half trace to an unresolved V gene in checked studies; the others have no known cause. The DNA gave D and trimming, while V, J and clone size come from that table. For this sample there are over a million clones; around 82% appear just once. Of the sample, 0.55% to 0.7% is held by the ten largest clones.

The data are from a study of shared clonotypes between healthy human individuals (dated by TCRdb to 2019 to 2021). Regarding the study in general: The cohort comprised a couple of women and a few men aged 18 to 49 years. For each donor, three plates each were used for CD4 naive and CD4 memory, two plates were used for CD8 naive, and one plate was used for CD8 memory. To estimate repertoire size and how much clonotype sharing occurs between individuals, the study deeply sequenced the blood TCR repertoires of about five healthy adults. Libraries were prepared and TCR repertoires were sequenced by different laboratories using diverse techniques, in order to increase sequencing depth and limit assay-specific biases. Leukapheresis yielded between about 0.94 and 8.9 billion PBMCs per donor. Study-level results and caveats: Higher generation probabilities were observed for clonotypes shared by all four sorted-subset donors than for non-shared clonotypes. Even with the large sequencing depth, rarefaction of the sorted-subset datasets indicated that sequencing was incomplete. Across four donors, 5% to 6% of naive CD4, 3% to 3.5% of naive CD8, around 2.5% of memory CD4, and around 0.4% of memory CD8 clonotypes were shared. The genetic and exposure-history diversity represented was limited by the small number of donors. Naive subsets generally had larger estimated clonotype richness than memory subsets did. Pairwise subsampling led to the expectation that sequencing depth would affect the degree of clonotype sharing among donors. Sampling was restricted to blood, and TCR repertoires in tissue are likely to differ from TCR repertoires in blood.

CDR1 and CDR2, per the germline V gene, are SGHRS and YFSETQ. The CDR3 runs 18 amino acids, cysteine and phenylalanine included. Only the CDR3 region is kept as DNA, spanning 54 bases read in frame from base 1. V ends up 1 base short and J 4 bases short, with an unmatched junction base count of 10. Recombination connected TRBV5-1 to TRBJ2-2; 10 bases in between match TRBD2. Sequenced material: memory CD4+ T cells from PBMCs. Interpreted using the paper, the cell subset or site label stands for: CD45RA-negative fraction. The clonotype originates from a man in his late teens or twenties in good health. Some clones in this sample may be carry-over from other donors' samples. The bases are TGCGCCAGCAGCTTGACGGCTAGCGGGAGCGGGGGCACCGGGGAGCTGTTTTTT. Its protein product is CASSLTASGSGGTGELFF.